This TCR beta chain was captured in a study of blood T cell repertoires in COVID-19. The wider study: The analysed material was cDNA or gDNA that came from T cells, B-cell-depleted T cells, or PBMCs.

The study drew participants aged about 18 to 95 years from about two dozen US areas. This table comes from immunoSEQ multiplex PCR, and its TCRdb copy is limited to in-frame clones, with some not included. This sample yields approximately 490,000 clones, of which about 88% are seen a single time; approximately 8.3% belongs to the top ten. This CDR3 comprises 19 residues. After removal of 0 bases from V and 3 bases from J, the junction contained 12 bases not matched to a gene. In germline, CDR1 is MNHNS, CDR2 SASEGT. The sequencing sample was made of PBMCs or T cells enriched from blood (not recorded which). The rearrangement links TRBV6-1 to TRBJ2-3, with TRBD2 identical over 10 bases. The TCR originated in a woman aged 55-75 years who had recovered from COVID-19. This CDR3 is CASSEALLTSGEETDTQYF. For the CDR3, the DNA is TGTGCCAGCAGTGAAGCGCTTCTTACTAGCGGGGAGGAGACAGATACGCAGTATTTT.